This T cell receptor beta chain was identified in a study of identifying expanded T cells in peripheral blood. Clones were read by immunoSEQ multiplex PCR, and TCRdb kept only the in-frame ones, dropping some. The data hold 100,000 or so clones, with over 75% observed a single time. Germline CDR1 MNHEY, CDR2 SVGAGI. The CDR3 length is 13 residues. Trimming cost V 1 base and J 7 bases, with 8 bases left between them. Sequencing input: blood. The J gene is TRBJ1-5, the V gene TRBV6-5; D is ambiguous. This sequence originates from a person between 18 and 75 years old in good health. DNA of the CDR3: TGTGCCAGCAGTTACTACCAAGGCCAGCCCCAGCATTTT. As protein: CASSYYQGQPQHF.